This note documents a single T cell receptor beta chain sequence. This sample is part of a study of blood T cell repertoires in COVID-19. In the study overall: Italy, Spain and the United States were the sources of the convalescent and acute COVID-19 samples. The cDNA or gDNA used as material had been derived from T cells, B-cell-depleted T cells, or PBMCs.

Authors' analysis steps: Estimation of nucleated cell counts relied on the amplification of reference gene primers. Sequenced by immunoSEQ multiplex PCR; TCRdb stores in-frame clones only, minus some. V and J calls and clone size are given by that table; D and trimming were obtained from the DNA. The sample includes about 280,000 clones, around 90% of them seen just once. The germline CDR1 and CDR2 sequences are DFQATT and SNEGSKA (reference sequence). Losses at the gene ends were 3 bases for V and 4 bases for J; bases not matched to a gene: 5. This CDR3 has 14 amino acids. The TCR comes from a young man with active or convalescent COVID-19. This chain uses TRBV20-1 with TRBJ1-1; 10 bases fit TRBD1. Sequencing was done on a sample of peripheral blood. CDR3: CSASDRDRGTEAFF. CDR3 DNA: TGCAGTGCTAGTGACCGGGACAGGGGCACTGAAGCTTTCTTT.